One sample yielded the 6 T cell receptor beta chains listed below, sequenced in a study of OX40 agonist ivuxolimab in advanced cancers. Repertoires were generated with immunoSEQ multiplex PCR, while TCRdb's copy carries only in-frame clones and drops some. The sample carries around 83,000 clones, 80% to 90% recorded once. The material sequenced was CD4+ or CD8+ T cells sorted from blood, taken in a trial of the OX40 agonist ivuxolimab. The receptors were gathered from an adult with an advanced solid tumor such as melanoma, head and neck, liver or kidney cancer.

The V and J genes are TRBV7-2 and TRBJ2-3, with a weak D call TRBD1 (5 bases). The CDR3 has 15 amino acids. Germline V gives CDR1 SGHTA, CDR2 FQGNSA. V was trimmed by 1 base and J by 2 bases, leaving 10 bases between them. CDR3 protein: CASSLVGRVTDTQYF. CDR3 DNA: TGTGCCAGCAGCTTAGTTGGCAGGGTCACAGATACGCAGTATTTT.

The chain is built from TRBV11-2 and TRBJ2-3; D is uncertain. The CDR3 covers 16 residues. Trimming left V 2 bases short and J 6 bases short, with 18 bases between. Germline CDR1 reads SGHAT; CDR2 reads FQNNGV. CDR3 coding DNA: TGTGCCAGCAGCTTATTTGATGGGGTTATTACGGATACGCAGTATTTT. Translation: CASSLFDGVITDTQYF.

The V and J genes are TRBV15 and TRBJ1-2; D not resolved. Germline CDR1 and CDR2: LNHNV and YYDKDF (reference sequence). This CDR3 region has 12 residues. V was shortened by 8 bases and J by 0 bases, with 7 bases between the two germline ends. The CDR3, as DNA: TGTGCCACCGCAGAGGCTAACTATGGCTACACCTTC. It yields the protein CATAEANYGYTF.

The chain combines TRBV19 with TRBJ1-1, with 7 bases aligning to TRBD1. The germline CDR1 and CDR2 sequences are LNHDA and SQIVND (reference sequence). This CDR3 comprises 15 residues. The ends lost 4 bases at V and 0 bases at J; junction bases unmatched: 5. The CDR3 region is CASSRPGQMNTEAFF. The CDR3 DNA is TGTGCCAGTAGTAGACCGGGACAGATGAACACTGAAGCTTTCTTT.

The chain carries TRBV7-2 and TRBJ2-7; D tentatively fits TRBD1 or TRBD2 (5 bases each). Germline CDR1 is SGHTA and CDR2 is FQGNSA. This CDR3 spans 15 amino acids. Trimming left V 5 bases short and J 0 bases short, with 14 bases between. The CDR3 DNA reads TGTGCCAGCAGCGAGATGGGACCGTTCTCCTACGAGCAGTACTTC. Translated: CASSEMGPFSYEQYF.

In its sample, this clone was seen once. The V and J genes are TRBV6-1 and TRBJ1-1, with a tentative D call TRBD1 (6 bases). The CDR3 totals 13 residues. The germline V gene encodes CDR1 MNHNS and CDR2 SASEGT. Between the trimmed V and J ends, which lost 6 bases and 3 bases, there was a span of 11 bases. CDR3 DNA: TGTGCCAGCAGCACAAACAGGGACACTGAAGCTTTCTTT. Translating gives CASSTNRDTEAFF.